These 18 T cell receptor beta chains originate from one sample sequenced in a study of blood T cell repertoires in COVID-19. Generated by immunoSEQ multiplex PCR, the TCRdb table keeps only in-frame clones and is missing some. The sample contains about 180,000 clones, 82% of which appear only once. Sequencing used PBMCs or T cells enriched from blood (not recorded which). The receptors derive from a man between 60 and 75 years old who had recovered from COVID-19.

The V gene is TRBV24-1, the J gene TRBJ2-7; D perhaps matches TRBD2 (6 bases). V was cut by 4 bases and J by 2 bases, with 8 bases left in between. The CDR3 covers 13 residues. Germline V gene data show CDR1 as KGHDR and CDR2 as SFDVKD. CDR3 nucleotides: TGTGCCACCAGTGAGGGCGGGGCCTACGAGCAGTACTTC. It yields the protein CATSEGGAYEQYF.

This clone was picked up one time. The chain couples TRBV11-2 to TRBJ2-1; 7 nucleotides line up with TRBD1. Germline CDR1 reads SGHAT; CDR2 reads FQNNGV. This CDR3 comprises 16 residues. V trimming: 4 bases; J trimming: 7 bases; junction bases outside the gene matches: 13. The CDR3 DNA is TGTGCCAGCAGCTCCCTGAGGGGGCCTTTTAGGAATGAGCAGTTCTTC. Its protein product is CASSSLRGPFRNEQFF.

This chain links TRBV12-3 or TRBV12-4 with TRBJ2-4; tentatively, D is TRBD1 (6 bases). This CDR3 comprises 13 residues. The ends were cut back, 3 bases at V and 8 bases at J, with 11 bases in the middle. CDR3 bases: TGTGCCAGCAGTTTTGATTCAGGGGACATTCAGTACTTC. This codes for CASSFDSGDIQYF.

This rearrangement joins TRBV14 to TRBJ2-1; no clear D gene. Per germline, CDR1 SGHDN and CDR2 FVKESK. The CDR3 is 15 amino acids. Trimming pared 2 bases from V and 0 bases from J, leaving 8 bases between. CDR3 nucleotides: TGTGCCAGCAGCCAATGGGCTGCCTCCTACAATGAGCAGTTCTTC. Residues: CASSQWAASYNEQFF.

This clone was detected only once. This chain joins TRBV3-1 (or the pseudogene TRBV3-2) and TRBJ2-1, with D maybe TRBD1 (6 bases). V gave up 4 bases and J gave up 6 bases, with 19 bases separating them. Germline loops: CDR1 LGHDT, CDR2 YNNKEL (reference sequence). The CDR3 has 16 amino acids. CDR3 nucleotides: TGTGCCAGCAGCCCGATTATTGGGGGCTTAAGCAATGAGCAGTTCTTC. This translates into CASSPIIGGLSNEQFF.

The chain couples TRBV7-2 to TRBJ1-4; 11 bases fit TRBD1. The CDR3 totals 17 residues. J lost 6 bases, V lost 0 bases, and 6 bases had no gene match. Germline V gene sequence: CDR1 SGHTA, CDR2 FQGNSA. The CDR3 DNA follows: TGTGCCAGCAGCTTAGCGGACAGGGGGCGACGAGATGAAAAACTGTTTTTT. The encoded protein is CASSLADRGRRDEKLFF.

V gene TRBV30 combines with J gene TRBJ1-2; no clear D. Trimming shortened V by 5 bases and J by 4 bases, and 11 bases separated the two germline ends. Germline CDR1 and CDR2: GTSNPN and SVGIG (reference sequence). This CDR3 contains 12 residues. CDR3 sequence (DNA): TGTGCCTGGGACCGGCGGCCCTATGGCTACACCTTC. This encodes CAWDRRPYGYTF.

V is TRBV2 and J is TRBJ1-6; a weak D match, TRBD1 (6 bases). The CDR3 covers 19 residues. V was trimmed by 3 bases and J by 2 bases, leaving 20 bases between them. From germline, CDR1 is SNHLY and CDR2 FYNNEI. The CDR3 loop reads CASSELPKTGFAYNSPLHF. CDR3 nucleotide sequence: TGTGCCAGCAGTGAGCTACCCAAGACAGGATTCGCCTATAATTCACCCCTCCACTTT.

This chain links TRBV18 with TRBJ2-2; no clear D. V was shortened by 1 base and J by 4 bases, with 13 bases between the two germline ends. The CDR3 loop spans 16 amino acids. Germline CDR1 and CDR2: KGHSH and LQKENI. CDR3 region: CASSPLTRQTTGELFF. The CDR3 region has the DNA TGTGCCAGCTCACCACTGACCCGACAAACCACCGGGGAGCTGTTTTTT. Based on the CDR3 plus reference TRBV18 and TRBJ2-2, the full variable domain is NAGVMQNPRHLVRRRGQEARLRCSPMKGHSHVYWYRQLPEEGLKFMVYLQKENIIDESGMPKERFSAEFPKEGPSILRIQQVVRGDSAAYFCASSPLTRQTTGELFFGEGSRLTVL.

The DNA for the CDR3 is TGCGCCAGCAGCTTGGCTCTCCGGCGGGACAGGGAAAGTGGAAACGAGCAGTACTTC. This sequence encodes CASSLALRRDRESGNEQYF. This sequence joins TRBV5-1 and TRBJ2-7; 9 positions agree with TRBD1. The CDR3 sequence is 19 residues long. The V segment lost 0 bases and the J segment 5 bases; nucleotides outside the gene matches: 18. Germline CDR1 is SGHRS and CDR2 is YFSETQ.

The CDR3 here is CASSLMGQSSYEQYF. The CDR3, as DNA: TGTGCCAGCAGTCTTATGGGCCAAAGCTCCTACGAGCAGTACTTC. This sequence joins TRBV7-8 and TRBJ2-7; D not certain. V lost 6 bases and J lost 0, with 15 bases in between. Germline loops: CDR1 SGHVS, CDR2 FQNEAQ. CDR3 length equals 15 residues. Complete variable domain (other parts from reference TRBV7-8 and TRBJ2-7): GAGVSQSPRYKVAKRGQDVALRCDPISGHVSLFWYQQALGQGPEFLTYFQNEAQLDKSGLPSDRFFAERPEGSVSTLKIQRTQQEDSAVYLCASSLMGQSSYEQYFGPGTRLTVT.

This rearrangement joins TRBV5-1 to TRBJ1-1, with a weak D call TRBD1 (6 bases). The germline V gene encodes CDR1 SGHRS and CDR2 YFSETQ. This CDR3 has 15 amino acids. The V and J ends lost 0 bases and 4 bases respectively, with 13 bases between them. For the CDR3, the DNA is TGCGCCAGCAGCTTGGCCGTCCAGGGGAGCACTGAAGCTTTCTTT. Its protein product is CASSLAVQGSTEAFF.

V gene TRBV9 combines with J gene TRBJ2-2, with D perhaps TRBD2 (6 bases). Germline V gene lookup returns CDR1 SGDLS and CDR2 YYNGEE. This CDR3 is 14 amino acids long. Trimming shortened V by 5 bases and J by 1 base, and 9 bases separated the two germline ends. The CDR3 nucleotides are TGTGCCAGCAGGACTAGTCGGAACACCGGGGAGCTGTTTTTT. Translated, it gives CASRTSRNTGELFF.

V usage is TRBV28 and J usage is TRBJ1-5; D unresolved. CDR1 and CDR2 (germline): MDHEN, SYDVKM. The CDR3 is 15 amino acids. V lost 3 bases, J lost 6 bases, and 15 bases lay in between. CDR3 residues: CASSFRGVPGQPQHF. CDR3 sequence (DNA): TGTGCCAGCAGTTTTCGGGGTGTGCCCGGTCAGCCCCAGCATTTT.

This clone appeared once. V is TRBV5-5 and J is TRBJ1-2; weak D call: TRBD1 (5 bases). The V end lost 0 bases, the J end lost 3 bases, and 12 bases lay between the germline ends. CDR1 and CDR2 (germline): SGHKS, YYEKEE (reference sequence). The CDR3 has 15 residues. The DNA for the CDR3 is TGTGCCAGCAGCTTGGTTCCAGGGCAGCACTATGGCTACACCTTC. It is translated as CASSLVPGQHYGYTF.

The CDR3 coding sequence is TGTGCCAGCAGTATTAACGGGGGTTTGGACACTGAAGCTTTCTTT. Translated, it gives CASSINGGLDTEAFF. This chain links TRBV27 with TRBJ1-1; D possibly corresponds to TRBD1 (5 bases). CDR1 is MNHEY, CDR2 SMNVEV, per germline (reference sequence). The V end was cut by 5 bases, the J end by 3 bases, with 16 bases between. The CDR3 spans 15 residues.

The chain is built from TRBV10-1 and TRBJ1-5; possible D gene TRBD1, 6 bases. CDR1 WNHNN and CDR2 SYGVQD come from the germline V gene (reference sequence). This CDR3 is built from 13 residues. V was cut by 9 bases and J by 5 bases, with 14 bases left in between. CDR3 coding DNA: TGCGCCAGACCACAGGGAATGTATCAGCCCCAGCATTTT. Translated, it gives CARPQGMYQPQHF.

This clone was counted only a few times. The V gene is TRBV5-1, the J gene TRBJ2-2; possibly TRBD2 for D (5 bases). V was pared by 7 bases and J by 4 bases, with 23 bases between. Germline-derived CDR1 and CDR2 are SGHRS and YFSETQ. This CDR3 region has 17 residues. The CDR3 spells CASQRKEVGASTGELFF. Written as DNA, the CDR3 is TGCGCCAGCCAGCGGAAGGAGGTGGGAGCGAGCACCGGGGAGCTGTTTTTT.